Described below is a single T cell receptor beta chain sequence and its context. This record comes from a study of blood T cell repertoires in COVID-19. Trimming shortened V by 4 bases and J by 8 bases, and 15 bases separated the two germline ends. The CDR3 is made up of 14 amino acids. Per the germline V gene, CDR1 is SGHNT and CDR2 is YENEEA. Using immunoSEQ multiplex PCR, the repertoire was profiled, and TCRdb retains in-frame clones only, with some absent. Among about 82,000 clones, around 82% were seen once, and the ten largest hold approximately 15%. The sample taken for sequencing was peripheral blood. This clonotype was obtained from a woman aged 55-70 years with acute or convalescent COVID-19. The rearrangement joins TRBV11-3 to TRBJ2-1; possibly TRBD2 for D (6 bases). The CDR3 coding sequence is TGTGCCAGCAGCTCCTCGGGCCCGGGGGATGAGCAGTTCTTC. It translates to CASSSSGPGDEQFF.